These 17 T cell receptor beta chains were sequenced from one sample in a study of CD8 T cells in Susac syndrome. An input of about 0.45 to 1 ug of RNA was subjected to reverse transcription using random hexamers. TCRdb analysed the immunoSEQ multiplex PCR reads with MiXCR anew, one entry per CDR3 protein. The sample lists more than 150,000 distinct CDR3 sequences; roughly 95% were seen once. The sequenced sample consisted of CD4+ T cells from PBMCs. The receptors stem from a human donor with Susac syndrome.

The J gene is TRBJ1-4, the V gene TRBV6-5; a weak D match, TRBD1 (5 bases). The germline V and J ends were trimmed by 8 bases and 5 bases, with 9 bases remaining between them. This CDR3 has 12 amino acids. Germline V lookup: CDR1 MNHEY, CDR2 SVGAGI. CDR3 in DNA: TGTGCCAGCCGAGGGGTGAATGAAAAACTGTTTTTT. It codes for CASRGVNEKLFF.

This chain joins TRBV7-3 and TRBJ2-3; 9 nucleotides match TRBD1. The trim removed 6 bases at V and 6 bases at J, leaving 7 bases unmatched. Germline V gene lookup returns CDR1 SGHTA and CDR2 FQGTGA. The CDR3 totals 14 residues. Here the CDR3 DNA reads TGTGCCAGCAGTTTCGGGACAGGGAGGGATACGCAGTATTTT. Amino acid sequence: CASSFGTGRDTQYF.

This sequence joins TRBV20-1 and TRBJ2-4, with D uncertain. Per germline, CDR1 DFQATT and CDR2 SNEGSKA (reference sequence). Trimming removed 5 bases at V and 5 bases at J, with 10 bases between. The CDR3 loop spans 12 amino acids. CDR3: CSALPGQNIQYF. CDR3 DNA sequence: TGCAGTGCTTTACCCGGGCAAAACATTCAGTACTTC.

In this sample, this clonotype turned up once. This chain connects TRBV30 to TRBJ2-2, with 7 bases fitting TRBD1. The J segment lost 6 bases and the V segment lost 1 base, leaving 2 bases of the junction unmatched. This CDR3 is 13 amino acids long. CDR1 and CDR2 from the germline V gene are GTSNPN and SVGIG (reference sequence). The DNA of the CDR3 is TGTGCCTGGAGTGCTCAGGGGGCCGGGGAGCTGTTTTTT. It encodes CAWSAQGAGELFF.

CDR3 nucleotide sequence: TGTGCCAGCAGTGATAACAGGGGGCAAACTGAAGCTTTCTTT. Amino acid sequence: CASSDNRGQTEAFF. The V call is TRBV6-1, the J call TRBJ1-1; 9 bases align to TRBD1. The CDR3 contains 14 residues. V shed 3 bases, J shed 5 bases, and the junction held 4 bases outside the gene matches. Per germline, CDR1 MNHNS and CDR2 SASEGT.

The chain joins TRBV20-1 to TRBJ2-7; 12 bases align to TRBD1. The CDR3 spans 13 residues. Germline trimming cut 4 bases from V and 10 bases from J; bases unmatched to any gene: 8. CDR1 DFQATT and CDR2 SNEGSKA come from the germline V gene (reference sequence). This chain's CDR3 is CSAILRDRGQQYF. CDR3 sequence (DNA): TGCAGTGCTATCCTCCGGGACAGGGGGCAACAGTACTTC.

This rearrangement joins TRBV18 to TRBJ1-2, with D perhaps matching TRBD1 (5 bases). Germline V CDR1 and CDR2: KGHSH, LQKENI. Trimming left V 4 bases short and J 8 bases short, with 26 bases between. The CDR3 has 17 amino acids. The CDR3 DNA reads as TGTGCCAGCTCACAAAATCCCGACAGCCCGGGAGTACGCGGCTACACCTTC. It specifies CASSQNPDSPGVRGYTF.

The DNA for the CDR3 is TGCAGCGTTGAATGGGGGGCGCTTGGCTACACCTTC. Amino acid sequence: CSVEWGALGYTF. The rearrangement uses TRBV29-1 and TRBJ1-2, with D possibly matching TRBD1 (6 bases). Trimming pared 2 bases from V and 7 bases from J, leaving 11 bases between. CDR1 is SQVTM, CDR2 ANQGSEA, per germline. CDR3 size: 12 residues.

This rearrangement joins TRBV4-1 to TRBJ1-6; TRBD1 aligns across 8 bases. The V gene's germline CDR1 is MGHRA and CDR2 YSYEKL. The CDR3 is made up of 16 amino acids. After removal of 0 bases from V and 8 bases from J, the junction contained 6 bases not matched to a gene. DNA for the CDR3: TGCGCCAGCAGCCAAGATCGTGGACAGGGCCATTCACCCCTCCACTTT. Encoded protein: CASSQDRGQGHSPLHF.

This sequence joins TRBV20-1 and TRBJ1-1; 10 nucleotides agree with TRBD1. Looked up from germline, CDR1 is DFQATT and CDR2 is SNEGSKA (reference sequence). CDR3 length: 16 amino acids. V gave up 5 bases and J gave up 6 bases; unmatched junction bases: 15. The CDR3 is CSASDLAGQGMAEAFF. The CDR3 coding sequence is TGCAGTGCTTCTGATCTCGCGGGACAGGGGATGGCTGAAGCTTTCTTT.

The chain couples TRBV18 to TRBJ2-1, with TRBD1 matching over 7 bases. The CDR3 is 13 residues long. V shed 1 base and J 6 bases; nucleotides not matched to a gene: 0. Looked up from germline, CDR1 is KGHSH and CDR2 is LQKENI. The CDR3 sequence: CASSPRDSNEQFF. CDR3 nucleotide sequence: TGTGCCAGCTCACCACGGGACAGCAATGAGCAGTTCTTC.

The rearrangement uses TRBV7-8 and TRBJ1-4, with D possibly being TRBD1 (6 bases). The germline CDR1 and CDR2 sequences are SGHVS and FQNEAQ. This CDR3 contains 14 residues. The V end was cut by 5 bases, the J end by 7 bases, with 14 bases between. CDR3 sequence reads: CASSRDTRTEKLFF. The CDR3 nucleotides are TGTGCCAGCAGCAGGGACACCCGGACTGAAAAACTGTTTTTT.

V is TRBV7-3 and J is TRBJ2-1, with a weak D call TRBD1 (6 bases). V was pared by 6 bases and J by 6 bases, with 21 bases between. CDR3 size: 16 residues. CDR1 is SGHTA and CDR2 is FQGTGA in the germline V gene. The chain's CDR3 is CASSYPRGPGPNEQFF. CDR3 in DNA: TGTGCCAGCAGTTACCCCAGGGGCCCTGGGCCCAATGAGCAGTTCTTC.

This clonotype was counted once. The V call is TRBV4-3, the J call TRBJ1-2; TRBD1 might be the D (5 bases). V was clipped by 1 base and J by 3 bases, with 9 bases between them. The CDR3 consists of 14 residues. CDR1 and CDR2 from the germline V gene are LGHNA and YSLEER. The DNA of the CDR3 is TGCGCCAGCAGCCAAGTGGGGGTAGACTATGGCTACACCTTC. This translates into CASSQVGVDYGYTF.

This chain uses TRBV30 with TRBJ2-7, with TRBD2 matching over 8 bases. The CDR3 runs 13 residues. With 5 bases clipped from V and 3 bases from J, the junction kept 6 bases outside the gene matches. CDR1 GTSNPN and CDR2 SVGIG come from the germline V gene (reference sequence). In DNA form, the CDR3 reads TGTGCCTGGGCGGGACTAGGAGACTACGAGCAGTACTTC. It translates to CAWAGLGDYEQYF.

The chain is built from TRBV6-2 or TRBV6-3 and TRBJ2-7; TRBD1 might be the D (5 bases). CDR3 length equals 13 residues. With 5 bases removed from V and 3 bases from J, the gap between germline ends came to 11 bases. Germline CDR1 is MNHEY and CDR2 is SVGEGT. The CDR3 sequence is CASSPDTLYEQYF. The CDR3 DNA reads TGTGCCAGCAGTCCGGACACCCTCTACGAGCAGTACTTC.

The chain joins TRBV19 to TRBJ1-1; 9 nucleotides align to TRBD1. Germline V CDR1 and CDR2: LNHDA, SQIVND (reference sequence). The CDR3 consists of 14 residues. V shed 3 bases and J 6 bases; nucleotides not matched to a gene: 5. This CDR3 reads CASSIRDRAPEAFF. CDR3 DNA sequence: TGTGCCAGTAGTATCCGGGACAGGGCACCTGAAGCTTTCTTT.